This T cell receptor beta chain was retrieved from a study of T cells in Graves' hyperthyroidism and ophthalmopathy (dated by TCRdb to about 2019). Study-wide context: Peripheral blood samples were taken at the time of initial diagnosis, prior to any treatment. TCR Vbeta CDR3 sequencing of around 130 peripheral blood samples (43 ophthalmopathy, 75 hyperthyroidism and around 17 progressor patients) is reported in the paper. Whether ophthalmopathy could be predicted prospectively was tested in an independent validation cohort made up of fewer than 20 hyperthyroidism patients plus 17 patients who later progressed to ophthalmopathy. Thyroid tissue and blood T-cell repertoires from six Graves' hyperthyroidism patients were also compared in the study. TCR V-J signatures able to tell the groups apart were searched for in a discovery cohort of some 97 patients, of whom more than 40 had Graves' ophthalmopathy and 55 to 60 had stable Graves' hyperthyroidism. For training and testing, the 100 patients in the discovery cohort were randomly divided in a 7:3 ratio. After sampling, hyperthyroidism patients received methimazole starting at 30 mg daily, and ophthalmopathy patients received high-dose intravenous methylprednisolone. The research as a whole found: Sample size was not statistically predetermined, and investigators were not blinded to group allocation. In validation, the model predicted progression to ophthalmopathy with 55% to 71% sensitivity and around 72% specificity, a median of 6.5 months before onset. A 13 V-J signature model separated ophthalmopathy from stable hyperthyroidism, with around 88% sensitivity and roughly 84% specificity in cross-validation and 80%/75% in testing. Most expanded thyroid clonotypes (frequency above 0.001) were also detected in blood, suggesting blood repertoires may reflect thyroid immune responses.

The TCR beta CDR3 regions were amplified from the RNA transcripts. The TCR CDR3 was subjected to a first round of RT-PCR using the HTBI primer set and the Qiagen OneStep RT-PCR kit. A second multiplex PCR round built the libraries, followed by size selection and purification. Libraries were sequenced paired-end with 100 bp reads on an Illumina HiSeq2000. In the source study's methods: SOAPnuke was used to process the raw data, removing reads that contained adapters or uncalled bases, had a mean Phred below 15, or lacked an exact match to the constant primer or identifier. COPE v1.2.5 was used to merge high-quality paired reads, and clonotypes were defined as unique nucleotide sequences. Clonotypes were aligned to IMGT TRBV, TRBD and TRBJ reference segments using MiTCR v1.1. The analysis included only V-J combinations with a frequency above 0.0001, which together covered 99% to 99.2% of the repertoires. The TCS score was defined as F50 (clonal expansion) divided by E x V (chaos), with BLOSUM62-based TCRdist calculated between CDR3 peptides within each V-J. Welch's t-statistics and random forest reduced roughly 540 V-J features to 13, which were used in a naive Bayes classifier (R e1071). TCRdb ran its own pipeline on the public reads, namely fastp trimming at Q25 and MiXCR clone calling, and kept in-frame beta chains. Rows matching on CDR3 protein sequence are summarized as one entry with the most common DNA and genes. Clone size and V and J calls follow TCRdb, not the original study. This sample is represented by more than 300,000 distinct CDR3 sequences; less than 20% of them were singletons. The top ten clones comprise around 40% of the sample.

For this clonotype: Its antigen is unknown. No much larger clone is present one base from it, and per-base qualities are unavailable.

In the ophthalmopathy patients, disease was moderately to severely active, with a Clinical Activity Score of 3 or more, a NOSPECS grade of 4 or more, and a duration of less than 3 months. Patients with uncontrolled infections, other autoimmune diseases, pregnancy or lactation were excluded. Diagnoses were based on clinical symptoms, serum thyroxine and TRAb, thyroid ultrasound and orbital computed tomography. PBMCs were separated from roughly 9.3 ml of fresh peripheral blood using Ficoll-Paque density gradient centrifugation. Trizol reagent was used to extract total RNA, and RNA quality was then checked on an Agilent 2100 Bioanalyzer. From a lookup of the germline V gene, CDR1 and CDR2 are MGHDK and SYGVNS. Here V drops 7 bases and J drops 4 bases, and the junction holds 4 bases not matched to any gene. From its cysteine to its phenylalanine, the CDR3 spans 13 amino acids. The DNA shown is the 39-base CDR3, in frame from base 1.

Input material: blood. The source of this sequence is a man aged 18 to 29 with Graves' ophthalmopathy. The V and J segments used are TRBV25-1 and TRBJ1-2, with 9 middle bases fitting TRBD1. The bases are TGTGCCAGCAAACAGGGGGCAGGCTATGGCTACACCTTC. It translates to CASKQGAGYGYTF.